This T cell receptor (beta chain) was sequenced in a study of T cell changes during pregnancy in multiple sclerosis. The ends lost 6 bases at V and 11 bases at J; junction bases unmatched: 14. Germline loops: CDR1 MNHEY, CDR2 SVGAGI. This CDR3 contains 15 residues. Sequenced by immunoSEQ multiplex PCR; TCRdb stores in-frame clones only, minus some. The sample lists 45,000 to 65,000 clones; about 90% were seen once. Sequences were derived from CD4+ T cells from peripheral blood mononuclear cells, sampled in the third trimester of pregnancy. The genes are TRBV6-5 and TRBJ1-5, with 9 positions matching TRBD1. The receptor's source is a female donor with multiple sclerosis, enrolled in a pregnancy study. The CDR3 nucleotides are TGTGCCAGCAGCCTACAGGGACAGGGCCTTTCGGCCCAGCATTTT. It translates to CASSLQGQGLSAQHF.